This is a list of T cell receptor beta chains from one sample in a study of blood T cell repertoires in COVID-19. The table came from immunoSEQ multiplex PCR; TCRdb's copy has only in-frame clones and leaves some out. The sample records more than 150,000 clones, roughly 76% being singletons. Sequencing used peripheral blood. These receptors were obtained from a woman of 80 years or more with COVID-19, enrolled during active disease. Both conserved end residues are part of each CDR3. The D gene is left open where the match is weak. Clone size appears in some rows only: once, few, many, or a class for an expanded clone.

DNA: TGTGCCAGCAGGACGGGACAGCGCTACAATGAGCAGTTCTTC
CDR3: CASRTGQRYNEQFF
D: TRBD1
J: TRBJ2-1
V: TRBV27
size: NA

DNA: TGCGCCAGCAGCTTTGACACGAACACTGAAGCTTTCTTT
CDR3: CASSFDTNTEAFF
D: NA
J: TRBJ1-1
V: TRBV5-1
size: NA

DNA: TGTGCCAGCAGTTTCCCCCTAGCGGGAGTTGATACGCAGTATTTT
CDR3: CASSFPLAGVDTQYF
D: TRBD2
J: TRBJ2-3
V: TRBV28
size: NA

DNA: TGTGCCAGCAGTTCCAGTTATAATTCACCCCTCCACTTT
CDR3: CASSSSYNSPLHF
D: NA
J: TRBJ1-6
V: TRBV28
size: few

DNA: TGTGCCAGCGATTTACACAGGGGGTACAATCAGCCCCAGCATTTT
CDR3: CASDLHRGYNQPQHF
D: TRBD1
J: TRBJ1-5
V: TRBV19
size: NA

DNA: TGCGCCAGCAGCCCCCGACAGGGGTTAACGAACACTGAAGCTTTCTTT
CDR3: CASSPRQGLTNTEAFF
D: TRBD1
J: TRBJ1-1
V: TRBV5-1
size: NA

DNA: TGTGCCAGCAGCGCGGGGGGCCCGGGGGAGACCCAGTACTTC
CDR3: CASSAGGPGETQYF
D: NA
J: TRBJ2-5
V: TRBV9
size: NA

DNA: TGCGCCAGCAGCTTGAGGCACCGACAGGGGGCTGATTATGGCTACACCTTC
CDR3: CASSLRHRQGADYGYTF
D: TRBD1
J: TRBJ1-2
V: TRBV5-1
size: NA

DNA: TGTGCCAGCAGCCCACTTTCCCCGGGGGAGACCCAGTACTTC
CDR3: CASSPLSPGETQYF
D: NA
J: TRBJ2-5
V: TRBV3-1/TRBV3-2
size: NA

DNA: TGTGCCAGCACAGGGGTCTATAGCAATCAGCCCCAGCATTTT
CDR3: CASTGVYSNQPQHF
D: NA
J: TRBJ1-5
V: TRBV2
size: NA

DNA: TGTGCCACCAGCAGAGCCCTTTCCAATGAGCAGTTCTTC
CDR3: CATSRALSNEQFF
D: NA
J: TRBJ2-1
V: TRBV15
size: NA

DNA: TGTGCCAGCAGCTTAGCACCTAGATCTGGAAACACCATATATTTT
CDR3: CASSLAPRSGNTIYF
D: NA
J: TRBJ1-3
V: TRBV5-5
size: NA

DNA: TGTGCCATCAGCGACTTCAGGTTCTCCTCGACAGGGGCTAACTATGGCTACACCTTC
CDR3: CAISDFRFSSTGANYGYTF
D: TRBD1
J: TRBJ1-2
V: TRBV10-3
size: few

DNA: TGTGCCAGCAGCTTAAACCCGACTGAAACAGATACGCAGTATTTT
CDR3: CASSLNPTETDTQYF
D: NA
J: TRBJ2-3
V: TRBV11-3
size: NA